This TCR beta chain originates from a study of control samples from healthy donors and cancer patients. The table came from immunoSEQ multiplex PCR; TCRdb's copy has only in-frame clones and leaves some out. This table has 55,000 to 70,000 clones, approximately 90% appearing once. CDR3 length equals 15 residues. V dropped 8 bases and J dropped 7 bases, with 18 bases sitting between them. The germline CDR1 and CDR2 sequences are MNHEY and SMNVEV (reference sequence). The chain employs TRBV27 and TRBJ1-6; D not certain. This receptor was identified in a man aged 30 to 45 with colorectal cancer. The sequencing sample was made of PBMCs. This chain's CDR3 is CASRPLQFLNSPLHF. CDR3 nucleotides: TGTGCCAGCCGTCCCCTTCAGTTTTTGAATTCACCCCTCCACTTT.